This T cell receptor beta chain came from a study of regulatory T cells in long-lasting Graves disease (dated by TCRdb to the early 2020s). Context from the whole study: This study used TCR sequencing and RNA sequencing of peripheral blood to compare persistent Graves' disease patients against newly diagnosed Graves' disease patients. TCR sequencing covered some 13 persistent and approximately 20 newly diagnosed Graves' disease patients, some 35 samples in total. The study took place in China and was registered as a clinical trial.

The public reads were reanalyzed by TCRdb: fastp trimming at Q25, MiXCR alignment, in-frame beta chains only. Each entry is one CDR3 protein sequence, shown with its most common DNA and genes. Within this sample are approximately 1,300 distinct CDR3 sequences, with 50% of them counted one time only. The top ten hold 11% of the sample. As regards this clonotype: Its antigen specificity is not known. Per-base qualities were not stored, and no clone one base away is much larger.

For both TCR sequencing and RNA sequencing, RNA was extracted from PBMCs in TRIzol. The diagnosis of Graves' disease was made according to American Thyroid Association guidelines. Patients for the study were recruited at an endocrinology department in Xi'an, China. Each patient gave approximately 10 milliliters of peripheral blood, collected in an EDTA anticoagulant tube. Ficoll Paque Plus density gradient separation was used to isolate PBMCs, and no additional T cell sorting was done. An Agilent 2100 Bioanalyzer and agarose gel were used to check RNA quality, while a NanoDrop 2000 measured RNA concentration. Overall study results and their limits: Compared with newly diagnosed patients, persistent Graves' disease patients had lower TCR Shannon entropy and fewer highly expanded clones, which suggests clonal expansion. Patients with persistent disease shared more public clonotypes (approximately 2,500) than newly diagnosed patients did (966). As a limitation, the authors acknowledged that the small sample size may reduce accuracy. Preferential use of TRBV28, TRBJ1-2 and TRBJ2-5 was observed in persistent disease, whereas TRBV20-1 and TRBJ2-1 were favored in newly diagnosed disease. Only peripheral blood was studied, because thyroid tissue, the primary lesion, was inaccessible.

Via the germline V gene (reference sequence), CDR1 is SEHNR and CDR2 FQNEAQ. V gives up 11 bases and J gives up 8 bases, and the segment between their germline ends measures 12 bases. CDR3 length: 11 amino acids, cysteine to phenylalanine. The DNA shown is the 33-base CDR3, in frame from base 1. The specimen comprised peripheral blood mononuclear cells (PBMCs), sampled with antithyroid drug treatment, in newly diagnosed or persistent Graves disease (not recorded which). The clonotype originates from a female donor with Graves disease. Donor details come from another sample of the same person, matched by shared clones. The chain couples TRBV7-9 to TRBJ2-2; no D gene is confidently identified. The DNA sequence reads TGTGCCTCGTCCGAAATAGGGGAGCTGTTTTTT. This sequence encodes CASSEIGELFF.